The next 5 T cell receptor beta chains were all read from a single sample in a study of sequential checkpoint blockade in melanoma. Noted treatment: randomized to nivolumab then ipilimumab (arm A) or the reverse (arm B). Sequencing used immunoSEQ multiplex PCR; TCRdb keeps in-frame clones, though not all of them. The data hold some 12,000 clones, with over 75% observed a single time. The specimen comprised CD8+ T cells sorted from blood (inferred from file names), sampled from a patient given nivolumab and ipilimumab in sequence. These receptors all stem from a human donor with melanoma.

This chain connects TRBV5-4 to TRBJ2-5; D is unresolved. This CDR3 is 12 amino acids long. Trimming removed 3 bases at V and 5 bases at J, with 8 bases between. CDR1 is SGHNT, CDR2 YYREEE, per germline (reference sequence). The CDR3: CASSSLGETQYF. In DNA, the CDR3 is TGTGCCAGCAGCTCCCTCGGGGAGACCCAGTACTTC.

The rearrangement uses TRBV19 and TRBJ1-3; 9 bases align to TRBD1. V shed 4 bases and J 4 bases; nucleotides not matched to a gene: 2. CDR3 length equals 14 residues. CDR1 is LNHDA and CDR2 is SQIVND in the germline V gene (reference sequence). DNA for the CDR3: TGTGCCAGTAGTAACAGGGGGCTCGGAAACACCATATATTTT. This translates into CASSNRGLGNTIYF. The variable domain in full, completed from reference TRBV19 and TRBJ1-3, reads DGGITQSPKYLFRKEGQNVTLSCEQNLNHDAMYWYRQDPGQGLRLIYYSQIVNDFQKGDIAEGYSVSREKKESFPLTVTSAQKNPTAFYLCASSNRGLGNTIYFGEGSWLTVV.

The chain links TRBV11-3 to TRBJ2-7; TRBD2 might be the D (6 bases). The germline V and J ends were trimmed by 0 bases and 7 bases, with 16 bases remaining between them. Germline assignment: CDR1 SGHNT and CDR2 YENEEA. The CDR3 is 15 residues long. CDR3 nucleotide sequence: TGTGCCAGCAGCTTAGAAGTAGGAGGGATTGGGGAGCAGTACTTC. Protein sequence: CASSLEVGGIGEQYF.

The CDR3 sequence: CASSYGGASNQPQHF. CDR3 coding DNA: TGTGCCAGTAGTTACGGAGGGGCAAGCAATCAGCCCCAGCATTTT. This rearrangement joins TRBV19 to TRBJ1-5; weak D call: TRBD1 (5 bases). Trimming removed 5 bases at V and 1 base at J, with 12 bases between. CDR3 length equals 15 residues. Germline CDR1 reads LNHDA; CDR2 reads SQIVND (reference sequence).

J is TRBJ1-2 and V is TRBV6-5; TRBD1 might be the D (5 bases). Deletions cut 6 bases from V and 4 bases from J, with 12 bases between. There are 13 residues in the CDR3. CDR1 is MNHEY and CDR2 is SVGAGI in the germline V gene. The CDR3 DNA reads as TGTGCCAGCAGCGGGGGTGACGGCTATGGCTACACCTTC. Encoded protein: CASSGGDGYGYTF.